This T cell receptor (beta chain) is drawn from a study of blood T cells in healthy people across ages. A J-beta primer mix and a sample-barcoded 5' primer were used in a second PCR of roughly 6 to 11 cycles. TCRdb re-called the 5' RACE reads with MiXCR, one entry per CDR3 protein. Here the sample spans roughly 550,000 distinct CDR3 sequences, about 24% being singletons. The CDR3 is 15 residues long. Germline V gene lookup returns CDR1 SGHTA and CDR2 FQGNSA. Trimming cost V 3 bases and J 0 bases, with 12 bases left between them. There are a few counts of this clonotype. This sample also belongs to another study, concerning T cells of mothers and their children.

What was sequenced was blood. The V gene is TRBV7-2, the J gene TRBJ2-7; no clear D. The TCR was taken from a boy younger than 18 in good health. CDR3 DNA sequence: TGTGCCAGCAGCTTGCGAATAGGAGTCTCCTACGAGCAGTACTTC. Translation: CASSLRIGVSYEQYF.